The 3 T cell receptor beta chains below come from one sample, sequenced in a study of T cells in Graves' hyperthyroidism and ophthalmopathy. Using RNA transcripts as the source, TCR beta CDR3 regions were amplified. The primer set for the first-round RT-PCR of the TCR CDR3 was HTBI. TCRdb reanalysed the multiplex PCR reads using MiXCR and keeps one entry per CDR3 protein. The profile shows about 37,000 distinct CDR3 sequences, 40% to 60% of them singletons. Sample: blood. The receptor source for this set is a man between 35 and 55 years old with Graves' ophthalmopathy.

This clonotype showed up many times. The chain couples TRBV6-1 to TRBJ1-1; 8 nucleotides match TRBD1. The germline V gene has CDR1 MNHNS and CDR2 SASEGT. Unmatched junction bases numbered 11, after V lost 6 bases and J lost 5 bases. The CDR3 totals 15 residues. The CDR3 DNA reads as TGTGCCAGCAGAGCTCCGACAGGGGAGGTAACTGAAGCTTTCTTT. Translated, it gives CASRAPTGEVTEAFF.

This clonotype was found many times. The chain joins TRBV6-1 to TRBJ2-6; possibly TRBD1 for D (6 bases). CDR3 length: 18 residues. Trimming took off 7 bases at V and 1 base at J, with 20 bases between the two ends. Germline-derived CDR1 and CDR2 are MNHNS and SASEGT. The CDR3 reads CASNHQGQVTSGANVLTF. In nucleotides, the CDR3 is TGTGCCAGCAATCATCAGGGGCAGGTTACGTCTGGGGCCAACGTCCTGACTTTC.

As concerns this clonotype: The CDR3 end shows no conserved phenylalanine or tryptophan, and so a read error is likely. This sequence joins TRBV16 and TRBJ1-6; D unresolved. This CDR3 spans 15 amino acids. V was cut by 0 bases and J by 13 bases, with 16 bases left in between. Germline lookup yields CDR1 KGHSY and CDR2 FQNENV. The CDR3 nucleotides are TGTGCCAGCAGCCAATCGAGCGGCGGGTACGGGCCCCTCCACTCT. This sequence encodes CASSQSSGGYGPLHS.